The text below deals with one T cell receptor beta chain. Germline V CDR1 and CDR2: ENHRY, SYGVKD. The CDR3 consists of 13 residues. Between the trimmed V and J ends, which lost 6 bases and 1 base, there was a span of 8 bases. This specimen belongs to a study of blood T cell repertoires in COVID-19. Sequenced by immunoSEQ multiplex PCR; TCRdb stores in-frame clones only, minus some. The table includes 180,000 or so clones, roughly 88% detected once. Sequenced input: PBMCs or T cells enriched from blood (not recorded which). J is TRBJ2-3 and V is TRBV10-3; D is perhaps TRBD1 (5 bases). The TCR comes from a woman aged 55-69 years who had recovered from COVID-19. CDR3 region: CAIRTGGTDTQYF. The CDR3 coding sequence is TGTGCCATCAGAACAGGAGGCACAGATACGCAGTATTTT.